The following is a TCR beta chain sequence with its context. Its antigen is unknown. The data derive from a study of shared clonotypes between healthy human individuals. Study-wide results and limits: Naive subsets typically showed greater estimated richness than memory subsets.

Profiled with immunoSEQ multiplex PCR; TCRdb holds only in-frame clones, not every one. Here the sample spans over 2 million clones, 92% being singletons. V shed 2 bases and J shed 3 bases, with 10 bases lying between them. Germline CDR1 and CDR2: MGHDK and SYGVNS. The CDR3 runs 15 residues. The TCR comes from a man aged 18 to 29 in good health. Some clones in this sample may be carry-over from other donors' samples. Sequences were obtained from naive CD4+ T cells from PBMCs. The sample's subset: CD45RA+ positively selected. The V and J genes are TRBV25-1 and TRBJ1-4; weak D call: TRBD1 (5 bases). The CDR3 loop reads CASSEDRDPNEKLFF. As DNA, the CDR3 is TGTGCCAGCAGTGAAGACCGGGACCCTAATGAAAAACTGTTTTTT.